This T cell receptor beta chain was sequenced in a study of shared T cell receptors in the human thymus. Data came from immunoSEQ multiplex PCR; TCRdb stores just in-frame clones and leaves some out. The sample consists of approximately 490,000 clones, more than 75% of them appearing once. The germline V gene encodes CDR1 LNHNV and CDR2 YYDKDF (reference sequence). V dropped 1 base and J dropped 4; count of bases not matched to a gene: 13. The CDR3 has 18 amino acids. In this sample, this clone turned up a few times. These data were likewise used in another study, on human thymus T cells. From that second work: Resections obtained during corrective heart surgery supplied the thymus tissue.

This TCR came from a boy under two years old with a congenital heart defect. This sequence joins TRBV15 and TRBJ1-2; 9 nucleotides line up with TRBD1. Sequencing was carried out using thymocytes. The CDR3 is CATSRGPWTGEDSYGYTF. Here the CDR3 DNA reads TGTGCCACCAGCAGAGGTCCTTGGACAGGGGAAGATAGCTATGGCTACACCTTC.